These 32 T cell receptor beta chains came from one sample sequenced in a study of blood T cells in healthy people across ages. Then a second PCR, running about 6 to 11 cycles, was carried out with a sample-barcoded 5' primer and a J-beta primer mix. From the 5' RACE reads, TCRdb called clonotypes with MiXCR, one entry per CDR3 protein. The sample lists about 1,500,000 distinct CDR3 sequences, around 42% occurring once. The sample taken for sequencing was blood. These receptors were collected from a woman between 18 and 29 years old in good health.

This clonotype turned up a few times. The DNA for the CDR3 is TGCAGCGTTCATGACAGCCAAAGGGATGGCTACACCTTC. The encoded protein is CSVHDSQRDGYTF. The chain uses TRBV29-1 and TRBJ1-2, with D perhaps TRBD1 (5 bases). The CDR3 spans 13 residues. V gave up 5 bases and J gave up 6 bases, with 16 bases separating them. Germline assignment: CDR1 SQVTM and CDR2 ANQGSEA.

The chain is built from TRBV7-2 and TRBJ2-2, with 11 positions matching TRBD2. The V gene end was trimmed by 4 bases and the J gene end by 4 bases; junction bases not matched to a gene: 5. Germline V gene sequence: CDR1 SGHTA, CDR2 FQGNSA. This CDR3 is 16 amino acids long. CDR3 loop: CASSSVSGRATGELFF. DNA of the CDR3: TGTGCCAGCAGCTCGGTTAGCGGGAGGGCCACCGGGGAGCTGTTTTTT.

In this sample, this clonotype turned up a few times. The chain's CDR3 is CASSPILQGLGGYEQYF. In DNA form, the CDR3 reads TGTGCCAGCAGCCCAATCCTACAGGGGCTCGGAGGGTACGAGCAGTACTTC. The V gene is TRBV14, the J gene TRBJ2-7; TRBD1 is a possible D gene (7 bases). The CDR3 totals 17 residues. Trimming shortened V by 4 bases and J by 4 bases, and 23 bases separated the two germline ends. Germline V CDR1 and CDR2: SGHDN, FVKESK.

In its sample, this clonotype was seen a few times. The chain employs TRBV12-3 or TRBV12-4 and TRBJ2-7; 13 nucleotides agree with TRBD2. J was trimmed by 0 bases and V by 2 bases; bases with no gene match: 7. The CDR3 is 18 amino acids. This CDR3 reads CASSLKGTSGITSYEQYF. The CDR3 DNA reads TGTGCCAGCAGTTTAAAAGGGACTAGCGGGATAACCTCCTACGAGCAGTACTTC.

This rearrangement joins TRBV3-1 to TRBJ2-1; a weak D match, TRBD1 (5 bases). With 2 bases removed from V and 0 bases from J, the gap between germline ends came to 11 bases. From germline, CDR1 is LGHDT and CDR2 YNNKEL (reference sequence). The CDR3 runs to 16 residues. CDR3 amino acids: CASSQTQGSSYNEQFF. CDR3 sequence (DNA): TGTGCCAGCAGCCAAACTCAGGGAAGCTCCTACAATGAGCAGTTCTTC.

This clonotype was seen a handful of times. The J gene is TRBJ2-3, the V gene TRBV6-1, with D maybe TRBD2 (6 bases). The CDR3 has 15 amino acids. V gave up 5 bases and J gave up 2 bases, with 14 bases separating them. Germline loops: CDR1 MNHNS, CDR2 SASEGT. Here the CDR3 DNA reads TGTGCCAGCAGTCAAATAGCGGACTTCACAGATACGCAGTATTTT. Translating gives CASSQIADFTDTQYF.

The rearrangement uses TRBV28 and TRBJ1-2; TRBD1 might be the D (5 bases). CDR1 is MDHEN and CDR2 is SYDVKM in the germline V gene. CDR3 size: 12 residues. Trimming shortened V by 7 bases and J by 7 bases, and 13 bases separated the two germline ends. The CDR3 sequence: CASTGTDLGYTF. In nucleotides, the CDR3 is TGTGCCAGCACCGGGACGGACCTTGGCTACACCTTC.

This clonotype was found a few times. This rearrangement joins TRBV12-5 to TRBJ2-7; D is uncertain. CDR1 is LGHNT, CDR2 FRNRAP, per germline. V lost 5 bases, J lost 4 bases, and 18 bases lay in between. The CDR3 totals 15 residues. In DNA form, the CDR3 reads TGTGCTAGTGGTCCTATTATTGGGTCCCAATACGAGCAGTACTTC. Translating it yields CASGPIIGSQYEQYF.

In its sample, this clonotype was seen a few times. V is TRBV12-3 or TRBV12-4 and J is TRBJ2-2; no definite D call. This CDR3 is built from 14 residues. With 1 base removed from V and 5 bases from J, the gap between germline ends came to 8 bases. The CDR3 reads CASSLVPQTGELFF. The DNA for the CDR3 is TGTGCCAGCAGTTTAGTCCCCCAGACCGGGGAGCTGTTTTTT.

The chain has TRBV29-1 and TRBJ1-3, with D maybe TRBD1 (6 bases). CDR1 and CDR2 from the germline V gene are SQVTM and ANQGSEA. CDR3 length: 15 amino acids. Trimming took 6 bases from V and 2 from J, leaving 17 bases between them. The CDR3 sequence: CSVALDSQPGNTIYF. As DNA, the CDR3 is TGCAGCGTGGCCCTGGACAGTCAGCCTGGAAACACCATATATTTT. Combining the CDR3 with reference TRBV29-1 and TRBJ1-3 gives the whole variable domain SAVISQKPSRDICQRGTSLTIQCQVDSQVTMMFWYRQQPGQSLTLIATANQGSEATYESGFVIDKFPISRPNLTFSTLTVSNMSPEDSSIYLCSVALDSQPGNTIYFGEGSWLTVV.

This clonotype was seen a handful of times. This chain uses TRBV5-1 with TRBJ2-3; D is possibly TRBD1 or TRBD2 (5 bases each). Trimming left V 0 bases short and J 6 bases short, with 17 bases between. Germline CDR1 is SGHRS and CDR2 is YFSETQ. The CDR3 has 16 amino acids. The CDR3 sequence is CASSLALGRVADTQYF. The CDR3 DNA is TGCGCCAGCAGCTTGGCCTTAGGCAGGGTAGCGGATACGCAGTATTTT.

The chain carries TRBV20-1 and TRBJ2-3; 8 positions match TRBD2. This CDR3 is 16 amino acids long. Germline lookup yields CDR1 DFQATT and CDR2 SNEGSKA (reference sequence). The V gene end was trimmed by 5 bases and the J gene end by 3 bases; junction bases not matched to a gene: 13. The CDR3, as DNA: TGCAGTGCTTCCCTCTATGGCGGGGGGTCAACAGATACGCAGTATTTT. Protein product: CSASLYGGGSTDTQYF.

The table lists this clonotype with a few counts. The genes are TRBV12-3 or TRBV12-4 and TRBJ2-7; D possibly corresponds to TRBD1 (5 bases). Trimming stripped 2 bases from V and 0 bases from J, with 11 bases between. This CDR3 contains 15 residues. DNA for the CDR3: TGTGCCAGCAGTTTATCGAGGACATACTCCTACGAGCAGTACTTC. This translates into CASSLSRTYSYEQYF.

This CDR3 reads CASSGPGLAQTQFF. The CDR3 nucleotides are TGTGCCAGCAGCGGACCGGGACTAGCACAGACCCAGTTCTTC. The chain couples TRBV7-2 to TRBJ2-1; 9 bases are a match to TRBD2. Germline V gives CDR1 SGHTA, CDR2 FQGNSA. This CDR3 is built from 14 residues. V trimming: 5 bases; J trimming: 13 bases; junction bases outside the gene matches: 12. Full variable domain (missing parts from reference TRBV7-2 and TRBJ2-1): GAGVSQSPSNKVTEKGKDVELRCDPISGHTALYWYRQSLGQGLEFLIYFQGNSAPDKSGLPSDRFSAERTGGSVSTLTIQRTQQEDSAVYLCASSGPGLAQTQFFGPGTRLTVL.

This clonotype was seen only once. V gene TRBV20-1 combines with J gene TRBJ2-5; 11 bases agree with TRBD2. CDR3 length equals 16 residues. Trimming took 0 bases from V and 7 from J; bases not matched to a gene: 10. Germline V lookup: CDR1 DFQATT, CDR2 SNEGSKA (reference sequence). The CDR3 nucleotides read TGCAGTGCTAGAGATCTACTAGCGGGGGCTGGCGGGACCCAGTACTTC. Encoded protein: CSARDLLAGAGGTQYF.

At least ten counts were recorded for this clonotype. This sequence joins TRBV4-2 and TRBJ2-5; D gene uncertain. CDR1 and CDR2 (germline): LGHNA, YNFKEQ. The V end lost 2 bases, the J end lost 2 bases, and 9 bases lay between the germline ends. CDR3 length equals 14 residues. The CDR3, as DNA: TGTGCCAGCAGCCAATCTGTTACACAAGAGACCCAGTACTTC. Amino acids: CASSQSVTQETQYF.

The chain is built from TRBV5-1 and TRBJ2-1; TRBD2 might be the D (6 bases). Between the trimmed V and J ends, which lost 0 bases and 6 bases, there was a span of 13 bases. The CDR3 spans 15 residues. Germline CDR1 reads SGHRS; CDR2 reads YFSETQ. CDR3 DNA: TGCGCCAGCAGCTTGGAAACGAGGAGGGCCAATGAGCAGTTCTTC. It is translated as CASSLETRRANEQFF.

The sample holds a few counts of this clonotype. DNA for the CDR3: TGCAGTGCTAGAGAAGCCGGACAGGAATTCAAGCAGTACTTC. Translating gives CSAREAGQEFKQYF. The chain uses TRBV20-1 and TRBJ2-7; TRBD1 matches 7 bases. Unmatched junction bases numbered 10, after V lost 0 bases and J lost 8 bases. CDR3 length equals 14 residues. From germline, CDR1 is DFQATT and CDR2 SNEGSKA (reference sequence).

In this sample, this clonotype turned up once. This CDR3 reads CASKRQAASGANVLTF. The DNA for the CDR3 is TGTGCCAGCAAAAGACAGGCCGCCTCTGGGGCCAACGTCCTGACTTTC. The genes are TRBV2 and TRBJ2-6; a weak D match, TRBD1 (6 bases). The CDR3 consists of 16 residues. V was clipped by 7 bases and J by 0 bases, with 13 bases between them. CDR1 is SNHLY, CDR2 FYNNEI, per germline.

This clonotype was counted only a few times. The chain uses TRBV10-3 and TRBJ2-3, with D unclear. The germline gives CDR1 ENHRY, CDR2 SYGVKD. CDR3 length: 12 amino acids. With 4 bases removed from V and 6 bases from J, the gap between germline ends came to 8 bases. CDR3 residues: CAISASSDTQYF. CDR3 nucleotide sequence: TGTGCCATCAGTGCGTCGTCGGATACGCAGTATTTT.

The CDR3 loop reads CASSHRDTGELFF. CDR3 in DNA: TGCGCCAGCAGCCACAGGGACACCGGGGAGCTGTTTTTT. The chain has TRBV4-1 and TRBJ2-2, with D maybe TRBD1 (5 bases). The germline gives CDR1 MGHRA, CDR2 YSYEKL. The V end lost 3 bases, the J end lost 3 bases, and 5 bases lay between the germline ends. This CDR3 contains 13 residues.

The CDR3 protein is CASGPYGAPNSPLHF. CDR3 bases: TGTGCCAGCGGACCCTACGGGGCCCCTAATTCACCCCTCCACTTT. This chain links TRBV27 with TRBJ1-6; D perhaps matches TRBD1 (5 bases). The CDR3 has 15 amino acids. Trimming removed 8 bases at V and 6 bases at J, with 17 bases between. CDR1 and CDR2 (germline): MNHEY, SMNVEV (reference sequence).

The chain employs TRBV20-1 and TRBJ2-1, with D uncertain. Germline loops: CDR1 DFQATT, CDR2 SNEGSKA (reference sequence). The CDR3 runs 15 residues. Trimming cost V 0 bases and J 6 bases, with 15 bases left between them. This CDR3 reads CSARDREGSRNEQFF. In DNA form, the CDR3 reads TGCAGTGCTAGAGATCGAGAAGGGTCTCGCAATGAGCAGTTCTTC.

This chain joins TRBV3-1 and TRBJ2-1, with 7 bases aligning to TRBD1. J lost 10 bases, V lost 1 base, and 7 bases had no gene match. This CDR3 spans 14 amino acids. CDR1 is LGHDT, CDR2 YNNKEL, per germline (reference sequence). CDR3 in amino acids: CASSQVETGSEQFF. CDR3 DNA: TGTGCCAGCAGCCAAGTCGAGACAGGGAGCGAGCAGTTCTTC.

This clonotype was counted only a few times. This chain uses TRBV6-4 with TRBJ1-2, with TRBD1 as a possible D gene (5 bases). The CDR3 length is 13 residues. Trimming shortened V by 6 bases and J by 7 bases, and 15 bases separated the two germline ends. CDR1 and CDR2 from the germline V gene are MRHNA and SNTAGT. The CDR3 reads CASRTAGGGGYTF. In DNA form, the CDR3 reads TGTGCCAGCAGGACCGCGGGGGGAGGTGGCTACACCTTC.

This clonotype appeared a few times. The chain joins TRBV4-1 to TRBJ1-1; unclear D gene. CDR3 length: 18 residues. Germline V CDR1 and CDR2: MGHRA, YSYEKL. V lost 0 bases and J lost 2, with 19 bases in between. CDR3 in amino acids: CASSQDGPSPLGNTEAFF. The CDR3 bases are TGCGCCAGCAGCCAAGATGGTCCTAGCCCCCTCGGTAACACTGAAGCTTTCTTT.

This rearrangement joins TRBV6-1 to TRBJ2-3; 8 nucleotides line up with TRBD2. Germline-derived CDR1 and CDR2 are MNHNS and SASEGT. The CDR3 totals 20 residues. J was trimmed by 0 bases and V by 0 bases; bases with no gene match: 14. The CDR3 sequence: CASSEARLALNLISTDTQYF. The CDR3 DNA reads TGTGCCAGCAGTGAAGCTAGACTAGCGCTTAACTTAATCAGCACAGATACGCAGTATTTT.

In its sample, this clonotype was seen many times. The rearrangement links TRBV29-1 to TRBJ2-7; tentatively, D is TRBD2 (6 bases). In germline, CDR1 is SQVTM, CDR2 ANQGSEA. This CDR3 is 11 amino acids long. V lost 7 bases to trimming and J lost 4 bases, with 11 bases between them. CDR3 sequence reads: CSATDYYEQYF. DNA of the CDR3: TGCAGCGCCACGGACTATTACGAGCAGTACTTC.

To note about this clonotype: This may come from a read error, since a much larger clone is one base off. The V call is TRBV5-1, the J call TRBJ2-3, with a tentative D call TRBD1 (5 bases). CDR3 length: 13 residues. The V end lost 5 bases, the J end lost 5 bases, and 12 bases lay between the germline ends. Germline values: CDR1 SGHRS, CDR2 YFSETQ. The CDR3 bases are TGCGCCAGCAGGGCAGGGATCATAGATACGCAGTATTTT. It is translated as CASRAGIIDTQYF.

The chain has TRBV20-1 and TRBJ2-1; 9 nucleotides match TRBD2. The better agreement between TRBJ2-7 and the DNA end casts doubt on the J call. Per the germline V gene, CDR1 is DFQATT and CDR2 is SNEGSKA (reference sequence). The CDR3 covers 14 residues. In DNA, the CDR3 is TGCAGTGCTAGTGGCCTAGCGGGGTACAATGAGCAGTACTTC. Translation gives CSASGLAGYNEQYF.

This clonotype came up a few times. V usage is TRBV6-1 and J usage is TRBJ1-1; TRBD1 agrees at 7 bases. J lost 3 bases, V lost 7 bases, and 2 bases had no gene match. Looked up from germline, CDR1 is MNHNS and CDR2 is SASEGT. The CDR3 loop spans 12 amino acids. The chain's CDR3 is CASNRGYTEAFF. For the CDR3, the DNA is TGTGCCAGCAACAGGGGTTACACTGAAGCTTTCTTT.

The J gene is TRBJ2-2, the V gene TRBV4-1; 9 bases are a match to TRBD2. Germline assignment: CDR1 MGHRA and CDR2 YSYEKL. This CDR3 region has 16 residues. V dropped 6 bases and J dropped 2; count of bases not matched to a gene: 7. The CDR3 DNA sequence: TGCGCCAGCAGAATGAATAGCGGGGGTAACACCGGGGAGCTGTTTTTT. This codes for CASRMNSGGNTGELFF.